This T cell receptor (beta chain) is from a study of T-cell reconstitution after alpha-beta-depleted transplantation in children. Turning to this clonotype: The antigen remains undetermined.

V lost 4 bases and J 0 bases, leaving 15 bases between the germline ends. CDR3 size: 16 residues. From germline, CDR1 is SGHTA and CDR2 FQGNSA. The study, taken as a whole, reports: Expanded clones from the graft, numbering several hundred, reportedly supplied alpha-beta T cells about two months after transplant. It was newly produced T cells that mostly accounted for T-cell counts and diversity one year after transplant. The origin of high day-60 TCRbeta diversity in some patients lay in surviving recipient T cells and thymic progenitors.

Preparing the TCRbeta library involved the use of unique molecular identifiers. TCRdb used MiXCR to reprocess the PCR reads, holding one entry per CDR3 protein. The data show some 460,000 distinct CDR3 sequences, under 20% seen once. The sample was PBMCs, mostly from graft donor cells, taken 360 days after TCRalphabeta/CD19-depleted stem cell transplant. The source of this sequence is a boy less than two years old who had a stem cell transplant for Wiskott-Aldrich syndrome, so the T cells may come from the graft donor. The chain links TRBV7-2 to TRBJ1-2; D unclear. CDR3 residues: CASSSSPQQANYGYTF. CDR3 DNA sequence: TGTGCCAGCAGCTCTAGTCCCCAGCAAGCTAACTATGGCTACACCTTC.